The 9 T cell receptor beta chains reported below all come from one sample, sequenced in a study of chemoradiotherapy in HPV16-positive cancers. Some clones are missing from TCRdb's copy, which holds only in-frame ones; the method was immunoSEQ multiplex PCR. The data hold approximately 13,000 clones, with roughly 74% observed a single time. The material was obtained from a patient who underwent chemoradiotherapy. The source is a human donor with HPV-associated anogenital cancer.

The chain employs TRBV29-1 and TRBJ2-3; D remains unclear. Between the trimmed V and J ends, which lost 4 bases and 2 bases, there was a span of 16 bases. This CDR3 is 15 amino acids long. Germline loops: CDR1 SQVTM, CDR2 ANQGSEA. CDR3 loop: CSVASSYYSTDTQYF. As DNA, the CDR3 is TGCAGCGTTGCGTCATCGTACTATTCCACAGATACGCAGTATTTT.

The chain is built from TRBV5-1 and TRBJ2-2; TRBD2 agrees at 7 bases. Germline V gene lookup returns CDR1 SGHRS and CDR2 YFSETQ. This CDR3 has 17 residues. V was clipped by 0 bases and J by 5 bases; unmatched bases: 10. Here the CDR3 reads CASSLVRLAEGTGELFF. CDR3 nucleotides: TGCGCCAGCAGCTTGGTTAGGCTAGCGGAGGGGACCGGGGAGCTGTTTTTT.

The chain has TRBV30 and TRBJ2-3, with 14 nucleotides matching TRBD2. Germline V gives CDR1 GTSNPN, CDR2 SVGIG (reference sequence). This CDR3 comprises 15 residues. Unmatched junction bases numbered 6, after V lost 2 bases and J lost 8 bases. The CDR3 coding sequence is TGTGCCTGGAGTCCGACTAGCGGGAGGGTCGGTACGCAGTATTTT. The encoded protein is CAWSPTSGRVGTQYF.

The V call is TRBV5-1, the J call TRBJ2-7; TRBD1 is a possible D gene (6 bases). Trimming cost V 3 bases and J 3 bases, with 16 bases left between them. Germline V gene data show CDR1 as SGHRS and CDR2 as YFSETQ. The CDR3 has 15 amino acids. Written as DNA, the CDR3 is TGCGCCAGCAGCTCGGGGACAAGACCGAACTACGAGCAGTACTTC. Protein sequence: CASSSGTRPNYEQYF.

J is TRBJ2-5 and V is TRBV5-6; TRBD2 matches at 13 bases. Germline assignment: CDR1 SGHDT and CDR2 YYEEEE. The V segment lost 5 bases and the J segment 5 bases; nucleotides outside the gene matches: 9. CDR3 length: 16 amino acids. CDR3 sequence: CASSRPRTSGSETQYF. The CDR3 region has the DNA TGTGCCAGCAGTCGCCCCCGGACTAGCGGGAGTGAGACCCAGTACTTC.

This rearrangement joins TRBV7-2 to TRBJ1-4; the D gene is possibly TRBD1 (5 bases). Trimming took 4 bases from V and 8 from J, leaving 14 bases between them. Per the germline V gene, CDR1 is SGHTA and CDR2 is FQGNSA. This CDR3 is built from 14 residues. For the CDR3, the DNA is TGTGCCAGCAGCTACAGGAGATTAGGAGAAAAACTGTTTTTT. This translates into CASSYRRLGEKLFF.

The V gene is TRBV7-3, the J gene TRBJ2-3; no reliable D call. V lost 1 base, J lost 0 bases, and 5 bases lay in between. Germline V CDR1 and CDR2: SGHTA, FQGTGA. CDR3 size: 14 residues. CDR3 coding DNA: TGTGCCAGCAGCTTAAGTCTAAGCACAGATACGCAGTATTTT. Translating it yields CASSLSLSTDTQYF.

The chain carries TRBV6-5 and TRBJ2-7; TRBD2 agrees at 13 bases. CDR1 and CDR2 from the germline V gene are MNHEY and SVGAGI. The V segment lost 6 bases and the J segment 2 bases; nucleotides outside the gene matches: 4. The CDR3 covers 15 residues. The CDR3 loop is CASSRTSGSTYEQYF. The CDR3 DNA reads as TGTGCCAGCAGCCGGACTAGCGGGAGTACCTACGAGCAGTACTTC.

CDR3 bases: TGTGCCAGCAGCTCCACCGGAAACGGGGAGCTGTTTTTT. Translation gives CASSSTGNGELFF. The chain links TRBV11-3 to TRBJ2-2; D unclear. V was clipped by 4 bases and J by 7 bases, with 10 bases between them. From germline, CDR1 is SGHNT and CDR2 YENEEA. This CDR3 has 13 residues.